This T cell receptor beta chain was sequenced in a study of blood T cell repertoires in COVID-19. Turning to the study itself: Acute and convalescent COVID-19 specimens originated in the United States, Italy and Spain. PBMCs, B-cell-depleted T cells, or T cells provided the cDNA or gDNA that made up the material.

Sequencing used immunoSEQ multiplex PCR; TCRdb keeps in-frame clones, though not all of them. Among 150,000 to 200,000 clones listed, roughly 93% were seen once. The V gene end was trimmed by 5 bases and the J gene end by 6 bases; junction bases not matched to a gene: 8. The germline CDR1 and CDR2 sequences are SGHNT and YENEEA. This CDR3 is built from 14 residues. The sequenced sample consisted of peripheral blood. The chain links TRBV11-3 to TRBJ2-7, with 9 bases identical to TRBD2. This clonotype originated in a woman aged 45-65 years with acute or convalescent COVID-19. Here the CDR3 reads CASSPHSTSGEQYF. Written as DNA, the CDR3 is TGTGCCAGCAGCCCCCACTCGACTAGCGGCGAGCAGTACTTC.